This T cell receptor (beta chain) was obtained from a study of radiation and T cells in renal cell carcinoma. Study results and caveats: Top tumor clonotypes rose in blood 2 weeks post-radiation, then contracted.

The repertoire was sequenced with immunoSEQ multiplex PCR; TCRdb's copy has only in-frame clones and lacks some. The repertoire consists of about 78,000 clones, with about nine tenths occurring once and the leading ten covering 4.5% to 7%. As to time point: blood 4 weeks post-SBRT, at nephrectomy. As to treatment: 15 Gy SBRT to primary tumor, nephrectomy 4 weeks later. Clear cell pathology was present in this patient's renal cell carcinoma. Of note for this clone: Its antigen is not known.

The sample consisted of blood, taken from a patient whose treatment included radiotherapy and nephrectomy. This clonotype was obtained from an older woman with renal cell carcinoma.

CDR3 sequence reads: CASSLTPSYEQYF. The CDR3 DNA is TGTGCCAGCAGCTTAACTCCCTCCTACGAGCAGTACTTC. The gene calls are TRBV11-3 and TRBJ2-7, with D uncertain. Trimming removed 2 bases from V and 0 bases from J, with 5 bases in between. There are 13 residues in the CDR3. The germline V gene encodes CDR1 SGHNT and CDR2 YENEEA.